This entry features one T cell receptor beta chain sequence. This CDR3 spans 13 amino acids. V shed 7 bases and J shed 0 bases, with 9 bases lying between them. The V gene's germline CDR1 is SQVTM and CDR2 ANQGSEA. This specimen belongs to a study of regulatory T cells in long-lasting Graves disease. Arm-PCR of CDR3 regions and iRepertoire HTBI primers were used to build TCR beta libraries. TCRdb passed the multiplex PCR reads through MiXCR, listing each CDR3 protein once. The sample records 400,000 to 450,000 distinct CDR3 sequences, 14% to 15% being singletons. Time point denoted: newly diagnosed GD, antithyroid drugs for less than 3 months. The TCR library was prepared using RNA isolated from PBMCs. A further study also used this sample, focusing on T cells in Graves' hyperthyroidism and ophthalmopathy.

V and J are TRBV29-1 and TRBJ1-4; D ambiguous. The clonotype comes from a young woman with Graves disease. The source was peripheral blood mononuclear cells (PBMCs), collected at new diagnosis, from a patient treated with antithyroid drugs. CDR3 sequence: CSATPATNEKLFF. In nucleotides, the CDR3 is TGCAGCGCCACACCTGCAACTAATGAAAAACTGTTTTTT.